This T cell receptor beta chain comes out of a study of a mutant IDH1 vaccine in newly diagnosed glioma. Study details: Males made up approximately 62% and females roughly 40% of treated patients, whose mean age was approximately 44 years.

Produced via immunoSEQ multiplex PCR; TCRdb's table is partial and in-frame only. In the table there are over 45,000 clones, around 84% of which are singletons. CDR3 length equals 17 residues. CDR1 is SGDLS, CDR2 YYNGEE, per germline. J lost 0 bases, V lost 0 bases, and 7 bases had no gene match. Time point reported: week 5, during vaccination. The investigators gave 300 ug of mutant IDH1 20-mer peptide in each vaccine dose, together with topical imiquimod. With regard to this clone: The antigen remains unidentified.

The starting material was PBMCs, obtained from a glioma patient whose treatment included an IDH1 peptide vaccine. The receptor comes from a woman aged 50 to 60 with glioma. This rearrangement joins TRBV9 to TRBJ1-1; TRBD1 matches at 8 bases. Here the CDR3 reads CASSVVGQASLNTEAFF. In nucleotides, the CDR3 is TGTGCCAGCAGCGTAGTGGGACAGGCTTCCTTGAACACTGAAGCTTTCTTT.